This is a list of T cell receptor beta chains from one sample in a study of shared clonotypes between healthy human individuals. The data were produced by immunoSEQ multiplex PCR, yet TCRdb's version contains in-frame clones alone and is incomplete. In the table there are roughly 2.5 million clones, about 92% of which are singletons. Sequencing was done on a sample of naive CD4+ T cells sorted from blood. These receptors were taken from a man aged 18 to 29 in good health. The CDR3 runs from the conserved cysteine through the conserved F or W. D genes are given only for firm matches. Clone size is stated in some rows and not others, as once, few, many or a class when expanded.

V	size	D	J	CDR3	DNA
TRBV20-1	few	NA	TRBJ2-5	CSAGREETQYF	TGCAGTGCGGGCAGGGAAGAGACCCAGTACTTC
TRBV2	NA	NA	TRBJ2-4	CASTGAGIFKNIQYF	TGTGCCAGCACTGGGGCCGGGATATTCAAAAACATTCAGTACTTC
TRBV5-8	NA	NA	TRBJ2-5	CASSNRTLGSARETQYF	TGTGCCAGCAGCAATAGGACACTCGGCAGTGCTCGGGAGACCCAGTACTTC
TRBV6-7	NA	NA	TRBJ2-7	CASSFRACEQYF	TGTGCCAGCAGTTTTAGGGCTTGCGAGCAGTACTTC
TRBV4-1	NA	NA	TRBJ2-7	CASSQDASSYEQYF	TGCGCCAGCAGCCAAGACGCTAGTTCCTACGAGCAGTACTTC
TRBV19	NA	NA	TRBJ1-3	CASSAQGSGNTIYF	TGTGCCAGTAGTGCTCAGGGCTCTGGAAACACCATATATTTT
TRBV6-6	NA	NA	TRBJ1-2	CASSDGTTGGYTF	TGTGCCAGCAGTGACGGGACAACGGGTGGCTACACCTTC
TRBV7-2	NA	TRBD1	TRBJ2-7	CASSLTGTGIYEQYF	TGTGCCAGCAGCTTAACCGGGACAGGGATCTACGAGCAGTACTTC
TRBV18	NA	NA	TRBJ2-7	CASSGGTYEQYF	TGTGCCAGCTCTGGGGGGACCTACGAGCAGTACTTC
TRBV28	NA	TRBD1	TRBJ1-2	CASSTRTGGYGYTF	TGTGCCAGCAGTACTCGGACAGGGGGCTATGGCTACACCTTC
TRBV6-1	NA	NA	TRBJ1-5	CASSEYERRGQPQHF	TGTGCCAGCAGTGAATATGAGAGGAGGGGGCAGCCCCAGCATTTT
TRBV6-5	NA	NA	TRBJ1-1	CASRTTVMNTEAFF	TGTGCCAGCAGGACGACAGTGATGAACACTGAAGCTTTCTTT
TRBV6-5	NA	NA	TRBJ2-3	CASKGSSESDTQYF	TGTGCCAGCAAAGGGAGTTCGGAATCGGATACGCAGTATTTT
TRBV12-5	few	NA	TRBJ1-3	CASGLDTSTIYF	TGTGCTAGTGGTTTGGACACCAGCACCATATATTTT
TRBV6-6	NA	NA	TRBJ1-1	CASRAGGSLATEAFF	TGTGCCAGCAGGGCTGGGGGAAGTTTGGCCACTGAAGCTTTCTTT
TRBV2	few	NA	TRBJ1-2	CASSEQYYGYTF	TGTGCCAGCAGTGAGCAGTACTATGGCTACACCTTC
TRBV19	NA	NA	TRBJ1-4	CASSMGFGGTNEKLFF	TGTGCCAGTAGTATGGGATTTGGAGGTACTAATGAAAAACTGTTTTTT
TRBV7-9	NA	NA	TRBJ1-1	CASSFGENTEAFF	TGTGCCAGCAGCTTCGGTGAGAACACTGAAGCTTTCTTT
TRBV19	NA	TRBD2	TRBJ2-3	CASSPLSGRSTDTQYF	TGTGCCAGTAGTCCGCTTAGCGGGAGGTCCACAGATACGCAGTATTTT
TRBV6-6	NA	NA	TRBJ2-7	CASRGGVSSYEQYF	TGTGCCAGCAGGGGCGGGGTCAGCTCCTACGAGCAGTACTTC
TRBV30	NA	NA	TRBJ2-7	CAWSVGGQGGYEQYF	TGTGCCTGGAGTGTAGGTGGGCAGGGAGGCTACGAGCAGTACTTC
TRBV7-2	NA	TRBD1	TRBJ2-1	CASSLTGYNEQFF	TGTGCCAGCAGCTTGACAGGGTACAATGAGCAGTTCTTC
TRBV5-1	NA	TRBD1	TRBJ1-1	CASSLETGGHTEAFF	TGCGCCAGCAGCTTGGAGACAGGGGGCCACACTGAAGCTTTCTTT
TRBV11-2	NA	NA	TRBJ2-7	CASSLDPSSYEQYF	TGTGCCAGCAGCTTAGATCCCAGCTCCTACGAGCAGTACTTC
TRBV18	NA	NA	TRBJ2-7	CASSPPLRTVGGYEQYF	TGTGCCAGCTCACCACCTTTAAGGACCGTCGGGGGCTACGAGCAGTACTTC
TRBV7-9	few	NA	TRBJ1-1	CASVGRHEAFF	TGTGCCAGCGTGGGACGGCATGAAGCTTTCTTT
TRBV2	NA	NA	TRBJ1-3	CASSPSRGGVTGNTIYF	TGTGCCAGCAGTCCCTCGAGGGGGGGGGTCACTGGAAACACCATATATTTT
TRBV28	NA	NA	TRBJ1-4	CASLPGKKVFREKLFF	TGTGCCAGCCTGCCCGGGAAAAAAGTGTTTCGCGAAAAACTGTTTTTT
TRBV5-1	NA	NA	TRBJ1-1	CASSGEGQGTFKAFF	TGCGCCAGCAGCGGGGAGGGGCAAGGAACTTTTAAAGCTTTCTTT
TRBV5-1	once	TRBD1	TRBJ2-7	CASSFSGQGGEQYF	TGCGCCAGCAGCTTCTCCGGACAGGGTGGCGAGCAGTACTTC
TRBV16	few	NA	TRBJ1-1	CASSQSSDRNTEAFF	TGTGCCAGCAGCCAATCTTCGGACAGAAACACTGAAGCTTTCTTT
TRBV19	NA	TRBD1	TRBJ1-5	CASSMGGTVSNQPQHF	TGTGCCAGTAGTATGGGGGGGACAGTTAGCAATCAGCCCCAGCATTTT
TRBV19	NA	NA	TRBJ1-5	CASSAESNQPQHF	TGTGCCAGTAGTGCCGAAAGCAATCAGCCCCAGCATTTT
TRBV4-3	NA	TRBD2	TRBJ2-7	CASSQELAGGLHEQYF	TGCGCCAGCAGCCAAGAACTAGCGGGCGGACTACACGAGCAGTACTTC
TRBV6-4	NA	NA	TRBJ2-6	CASSLTGSGVGANVLTF	TGTGCCAGCAGTCTTACAGGATCAGGGGTCGGGGCCAACGTCCTGACTTTC
TRBV21-1	few	NA	TRBJ1-5	CASSKEGSRDDQPQHF	TGTGCCAGCAGCAAAGAGGGGTCCAGGGATGATCAGCCCCAGCATTTT
TRBV13	NA	TRBD2	TRBJ2-1	CASSAGTSGPYNEQFF	TGTGCCAGCAGCGCAGGGACTAGCGGACCCTACAATGAGCAGTTCTTC
TRBV30	once	NA	TRBJ2-4	CAWSSGALAKNIQYF	TGTGCCTGGAGTTCCGGCGCTCTAGCCAAAAACATTCAGTACTTC
TRBV19	once	NA	TRBJ1-5	CASSGPKHNQPQHF	TGTGCCAGTAGTGGTCCAAAACACAATCAGCCCCAGCATTTT
TRBV18	NA	NA	TRBJ1-1	CASSPGDGGTEAFF	TGTGCCAGCTCGCCGGGGGACGGGGGGACTGAAGCTTTCTTT
TRBV6-6	NA	TRBD2	TRBJ2-5	CASRSGGATETQYF	TGTGCCAGCAGGAGCGGGGGGGCGACGGAGACCCAGTACTTC